Following are 14 T cell receptor beta chains from one sample sequenced in a study of post-analysis software for immune sequencing data. General study points: Controls had lower frequencies than patients of about 5 TRBV segments, which included TRBV5-6, TRBV5-1 and TRBV20-1.

No cognate antigen is known for these TCRs. Presence of unique molecular identifiers characterized the TCR beta cDNA libraries. TCRdb recomputed calls from the PCR reads with MiXCR, one row per CDR3 protein. This sample has hundreds of thousands of distinct CDR3 sequences, with 25% to 30% found just once. Input material: blood. All receptors derive from a girl aged 10-17 years with multiple sclerosis.

V and J are TRBV5-1 and TRBJ2-5, with D unresolved. This CDR3 is 17 amino acids long. Trimming shortened V by 0 bases and J by 5 bases, and 20 bases separated the two germline ends. Germline loops: CDR1 SGHRS, CDR2 YFSETQ. CDR3 DNA: TGCGCCAGCAGCTTGGGATTGACGGAAGCGATGCGGGAGACCCAGTACTTC. Its translation: CASSLGLTEAMRETQYF.

V and J are TRBV25-1 and TRBJ2-7, with D possibly TRBD2 on 5 matching bases. With 2 bases removed from V and 7 bases from J, the gap between germline ends came to 6 bases. CDR3 length equals 11 residues. Germline CDR1 reads MGHDK; CDR2 reads SYGVNS. The CDR3 here is CASSETGEQYF. For the CDR3, the DNA is TGTGCCAGCAGTGAAACGGGGGAGCAGTACTTC.

This chain joins TRBV28 and TRBJ2-7; tentative D call: TRBD2 (5 bases). CDR1 and CDR2 (germline): MDHEN, SYDVKM. V dropped 6 bases and J dropped 3 bases, with 15 bases sitting between them. The CDR3 totals 14 residues. In DNA, the CDR3 is TGTGCCAGCAGGGACTCCGTAACCCACTACGAGCAGTACTTC. This gives the protein CASRDSVTHYEQYF.

This chain uses TRBV28 with TRBJ2-7, with D tentatively TRBD1 (5 bases). The CDR3 contains 15 residues. The V gene lost 5 bases and the J gene lost 4 bases, with 18 bases spanning the gap. Germline assignment: CDR1 MDHEN and CDR2 SYDVKM. The CDR3 spells CASSPQGNPGYEQYF. The DNA for the CDR3 is TGTGCCAGCAGTCCTCAGGGTAATCCGGGTTACGAGCAGTACTTC.

The table lists this clonotype with a few counts. The chain employs TRBV7-7 and TRBJ2-5; tentative D call: TRBD2 (5 bases). This CDR3 has 15 amino acids. CDR1 and CDR2 from the germline V gene are SSHAT and FNYEAQ (reference sequence). The V end was cut by 7 bases, the J end by 2 bases, with 17 bases between. The CDR3 region is CASTSLGDFQETQYF. For the CDR3, the DNA is TGTGCCAGCACAAGTCTGGGAGACTTTCAAGAGACCCAGTACTTC.

The chain combines TRBV19 with TRBJ1-2, with D possibly matching TRBD1 (6 bases). Germline assignment: CDR1 LNHDA and CDR2 SQIVND (reference sequence). The ends were cut back, 6 bases at V and 8 bases at J, with 16 bases in the middle. The CDR3 extends over 13 amino acids. The CDR3 reads CASSHRTVIGYTF. The CDR3, as DNA: TGTGCCAGTAGCCATCGGACAGTCATCGGCTACACCTTC.

This chain joins TRBV20-1 and TRBJ2-3; D is uncertain. The CDR3 totals 14 residues. Deletions cut 3 bases from V and 2 bases from J, with 12 bases between. CDR1 and CDR2 (germline): DFQATT, SNEGSKA (reference sequence). This CDR3 reads CSARTDLFTDTQYF. The CDR3 DNA reads TGCAGTGCTAGGACTGACCTGTTCACAGATACGCAGTATTTT.

The rearrangement links TRBV3-1 to TRBJ2-7; tentatively, D is TRBD2 (6 bases). This CDR3 contains 15 residues. V was cut by 4 bases and J by 4 bases, with 17 bases left in between. Germline CDR1 LGHDT, CDR2 YNNKEL (reference sequence). The CDR3 reads CASSLRGRTSYEQYF. DNA for the CDR3: TGTGCCAGCAGCCTACGGGGGAGGACCTCATACGAGCAGTACTTC.

V gene TRBV29-1 combines with J gene TRBJ2-1, with TRBD2 matching 10 bases. Germline V gene sequence: CDR1 SQVTM, CDR2 ANQGSEA. The CDR3 is 16 residues long. V gave up 7 bases and J gave up 2 bases; unmatched junction bases: 11. CDR3 sequence: CSARGASGSPYNEQFF. In DNA form, the CDR3 reads TGCAGCGCCAGGGGGGCTAGCGGGAGTCCCTACAATGAGCAGTTCTTC.

This clonotype was picked up a small number of times. This CDR3 reads CSASFLAGGLDTQYF. CDR3 bases: TGCAGTGCTAGTTTCCTAGCGGGGGGCCTAGATACGCAGTATTTT. The chain has TRBV20-1 and TRBJ2-3, with 11 bases lining up with TRBD2. Trimming at V came to 3 bases and at J to 5 bases, leaving 7 bases not matched to a gene. CDR3 size: 15 residues. Germline CDR1 and CDR2: DFQATT and SNEGSKA (reference sequence).

V usage is TRBV12-3 or TRBV12-4 and J usage is TRBJ1-5; TRBD1 matches 10 bases. V gave up 1 base and J gave up 6 bases; unmatched junction bases: 6. This CDR3 contains 16 residues. The CDR3 loop reads CASSLGDRGLSQPQHF. The CDR3 coding sequence is TGTGCCAGCAGTTTAGGGGACAGGGGATTGTCTCAGCCCCAGCATTTT.

Only one count was recorded for this clonotype. The J gene is TRBJ2-7, the V gene TRBV13; D unresolved. The CDR3 is 15 residues long. Germline V gene lookup returns CDR1 PRHDT and CDR2 FYEKMQ (reference sequence). V was shortened by 3 bases and J by 4 bases, with 16 bases between the two germline ends. The CDR3 loop is CASSFGQRLGYEQYF. The CDR3 DNA reads as TGTGCCAGCAGCTTCGGCCAGCGCCTTGGGTACGAGCAGTACTTC.

This clonotype has just a few counts. J is TRBJ2-1 and V is TRBV5-1; TRBD1 agrees at 9 bases. Germline lookup yields CDR1 SGHRS and CDR2 YFSETQ. This CDR3 region has 18 residues. V lost 4 bases to trimming and J lost 5 bases; unmatched junction nucleotides: 16. The CDR3 is CASSISQFGQGKDNEQFF. CDR3 coding DNA: TGCGCCAGCAGCATCTCCCAGTTCGGACAGGGGAAGGACAATGAGCAGTTCTTC.

This clonotype was counted between two and nine times. CDR3 loop: CASSNGPRGQETQYF. The CDR3 DNA sequence: TGTGCCAGCAGCAACGGACCTAGGGGCCAAGAGACCCAGTACTTC. The V gene is TRBV13, the J gene TRBJ2-5, with TRBD1 as a possible D gene (5 bases). CDR1 is PRHDT and CDR2 is FYEKMQ in the germline V gene (reference sequence). This CDR3 has 15 residues. Trimming cost V 5 bases and J 1 base, with 14 bases left between them.